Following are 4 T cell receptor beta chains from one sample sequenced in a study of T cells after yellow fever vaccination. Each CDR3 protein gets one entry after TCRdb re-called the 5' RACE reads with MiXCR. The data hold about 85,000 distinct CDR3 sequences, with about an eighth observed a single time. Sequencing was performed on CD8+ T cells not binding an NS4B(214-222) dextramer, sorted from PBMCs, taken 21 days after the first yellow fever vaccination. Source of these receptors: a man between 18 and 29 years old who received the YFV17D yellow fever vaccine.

The CDR3 DNA sequence: TGTGCCAGCAGCGTGGAGGGGGCACAGGGGGTAACAGATACGCAGTATTTT. Protein: CASSVEGAQGVTDTQYF. This chain uses TRBV7-3 with TRBJ2-3; 8 bases agree with TRBD1. The J segment lost 3 bases and the V segment lost 5 bases, leaving 13 bases of the junction unmatched. The germline V gene has CDR1 SGHTA and CDR2 FQGTGA. This CDR3 has 17 amino acids.

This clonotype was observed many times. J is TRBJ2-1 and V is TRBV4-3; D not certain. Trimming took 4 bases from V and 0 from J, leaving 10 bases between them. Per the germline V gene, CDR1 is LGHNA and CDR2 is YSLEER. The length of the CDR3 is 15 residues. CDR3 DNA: TGCGCCAGCAGCCCCGGTTCTAGCTCCTACAATGAGCAGTTCTTC. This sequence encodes CASSPGSSSYNEQFF.

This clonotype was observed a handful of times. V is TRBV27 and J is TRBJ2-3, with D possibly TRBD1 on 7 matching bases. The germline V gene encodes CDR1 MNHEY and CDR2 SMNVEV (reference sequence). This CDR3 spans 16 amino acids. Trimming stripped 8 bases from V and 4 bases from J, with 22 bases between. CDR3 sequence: CASARGQLIRPDTQYF. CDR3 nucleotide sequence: TGTGCCAGCGCGCGGGGACAGCTGATAAGACCAGATACGCAGTATTTT.

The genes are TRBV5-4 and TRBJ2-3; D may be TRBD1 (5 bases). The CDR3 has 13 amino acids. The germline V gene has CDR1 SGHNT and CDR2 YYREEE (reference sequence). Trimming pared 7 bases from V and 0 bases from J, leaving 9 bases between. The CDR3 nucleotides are TGTGCCAGCGTTGACAGTAGCACAGATACGCAGTATTTT. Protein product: CASVDSSTDTQYF.